A selection of T cell receptor beta chains follows, all from one sample in a study of CD8 T cells in ankylosing spondylitis. Using its own MiXCR run on the 5' RACE reads, TCRdb lists one record per CDR3 protein. In the table there are about 130,000 distinct CDR3 sequences, roughly 9% of which are singletons. The source material was blood, either unsorted or a sorted T cell fraction (not recorded which). The receptors originated from a male donor with ankylosing spondylitis or in good health (not recorded which). Each CDR3 is given with its conserved first and last residue. Fields, in order: D gene, clone size, V gene, J gene, CDR3 DNA, CDR3 protein. D genes are given only for firm matches. Size is omitted from some rows. Given values are once, few, many or a class for expanded clones.

-	many	TRBV7-9	TRBJ2-5	TGTGCCAGCAGCCCCGAGCTGGGCCAAGAGACCCAGTACTTC	CASSPELGQETQYF
TRBD2	many	TRBV9	TRBJ2-2	TGTGCCAGCAGCGTAGAGGCGGGAGGGCCGGACGGGGAGCTGTTTTTT	CASSVEAGGPDGELFF
-	-	TRBV5-5	TRBJ2-5	TGTGCCAGCAGCGGAAGACTCACGTACCAAGAGACCCAGTACTTC	CASSGRLTYQETQYF
-	many	TRBV7-2	TRBJ2-7	TGTGCCAGCAGCCCGGGACAACCAACCTACGAGCAGTACTTC	CASSPGQPTYEQYF
TRBD1	many	TRBV28	TRBJ2-2	TGTGCCAGCAGTTTCCCGACAGGGGGCTGGAACGGGGAGCTGTTTTTT	CASSFPTGGWNGELFF
TRBD1	many	TRBV12-3/TRBV12-4	TRBJ2-7	TGTGCCAGCAGTGTGGGACAGGGTAACTCGCGAGACGAGCAGTACTTC	CASSVGQGNSRDEQYF
TRBD2	many	TRBV20-1	TRBJ2-1	TGCAGCCCCCTCGGGGCTAGCGGGACCAATGAGCAGTTCTTC	CSPLGASGTNEQFF
-	-	TRBV27	TRBJ2-7	TGTGCCAGCAGTTCACCCGACAGACGCTCCTACGAGCAGTACTTC	CASSSPDRRSYEQYF
TRBD2	-	TRBV5-1	TRBJ2-3	TGCGCCAGCAGGTCGGGACTAGCGGGAGGGCCGTATGCAGATACGCAGTATTTT	CASRSGLAGGPYADTQYF
TRBD1	many	TRBV20-1	TRBJ1-1	TGCAGTGCTAGGGGGGACAGGGAGGGGATGGCTTTCTTT	CSARGDREGMAFF
TRBD1	many	TRBV29-1	TRBJ2-3	TGCAGCGTTTCAGGGGGCGTGAGCACAGATACGCAGTATTTT	CSVSGGVSTDTQYF
TRBD2	many	TRBV5-1	TRBJ2-7	TGCGCCAGCAGCTTGGCTAGCGGGACCTACGAGCAGTACTTC	CASSLASGTYEQYF
TRBD2	many	TRBV5-1	TRBJ2-1	TGCGCCAGCAGCCCAGCGGGAGGATCCTCCAATGAGCAGTTCTTC	CASSPAGGSSNEQFF
TRBD2	-	TRBV12-3/TRBV12-4	TRBJ2-1	TGTACCAGCAGGTCCGGTGAGATGGGGACTAGCGGGAGAAATGAGCAGTTCTTC	CTSRSGEMGTSGRNEQFF
TRBD2	-	TRBV29-1	TRBJ2-2	TGCAGCGCCTCGACTAGCGTGAACACCGGGGAGCTGTTTTTT	CSASTSVNTGELFF
-	many	TRBV5-5	TRBJ2-7	TGTGCCAGCAGCCGTACCTACGAGCAGTACTTC	CASSRTYEQYF
-	many	TRBV10-3	TRBJ2-5	TGTGCCACCCGGGGAGAGGGAGAGACCCAGTACTTC	CATRGEGETQYF